Below are 29 T cell receptor beta chains sequenced from a single sample in a study of T cell clonality in common variable immunodeficiency. TCRdb's copy holds only in-frame clones and misses some; the assay was immunoSEQ multiplex PCR. Found here are approximately 30,000 clones, no singletons; the ten largest cover 4% to 5.5%. Input material: peripheral blood mononuclear cells. These receptors all come from a person between 18 and 75 years old in good health.

This clone showed up many times. The DNA ends 3 residues before the CDR3 does, and the rest of the CDR3 is filled in from the germline J gene. The V gene is TRBV10-1, the J gene TRBJ2-1, with D hard to call. This CDR3 spans 14 amino acids. Germline lookup yields CDR1 WNHNN and CDR2 SYGVQD (reference sequence). V lost 0 bases to trimming and J lost 7 bases, with 10 bases between them. CDR3 DNA (partial): TGCGCCAGCAGTGAGTCACGGCAACTAAATGAG. Protein product: CASSESRQLNE. The whole CDR3 sequence is CASSESRQLNEQFF.

There are many counts of this clone. The CDR3 is cut off 3 residues early in the read; its end comes from the germline J gene. The genes are TRBV16 and TRBJ1-1, with no clear D. The CDR3 loop spans 14 amino acids. The germline V gene has CDR1 KGHSY and CDR2 FQNENV. V was trimmed by 2 bases and J by 0 bases, leaving 7 bases between them. The DNA read from the CDR3 is TGTGCCAGCAGCCAAAGGAGGGTGAACACTGAA. It codes for CASSQRRVNTE. The full CDR3 protein is CASSQRRVNTEAFF.

This clone came up many times. The CDR3 DNA, read in part, is TGTGCCAGCAGGGGGACTAGCGGTCCCTACGAG. Translation gives CASRGTSGPYE. The full CDR3 is CASRGTSGPYEQYF. The V gene is TRBV7-2, the J gene TRBJ2-7, with TRBD2 identical over 11 bases. The CDR3 goes on 3 residues after the read ends, and that part is filled in from the germline J gene. The CDR3 loop spans 14 amino acids. After removal of 6 bases from V and 2 bases from J, the junction contained 3 bases not matched to a gene. Looked up from germline, CDR1 is SGHTA and CDR2 is FQGNSA.

Many counts were recorded for this clone. The missing CDR3 end, 3 residues past where the read stops, is filled in from the germline J gene. The sample contains more than one DNA sequence encoding this CDR3. The genes are TRBV7-2 and TRBJ2-3; the match to TRBD2 covers 8 bases. The CDR3 spans 14 residues. The germline CDR1 and CDR2 sequences are SGHTA and FQGNSA. Unmatched junction bases numbered 1, after V lost 5 bases and J lost 0 bases. The CDR3 protein is CASSRTSSTDTQYF. The sequenced part of the CDR3 DNA is TGTGCCAGCAGCCGGACTAGCAGCACAGATACG.

This clone was observed many times. Read sequence stops 3 residues before the CDR3 end, and the germline J gene provides the missing end. The genes are TRBV7-3 and TRBJ1-2; a weak D match, TRBD1 (5 bases). Germline V CDR1 and CDR2: SGHTA, FQGTGA. The CDR3 is made up of 14 amino acids. This CDR3 reads CASSLGGRYNEYTF. Partial CDR3 DNA: TGTGCCAGCAGCTTGGGGGGACGGTACAATGAG. The whole variable domain, remainder taken from reference TRBV7-3 and TRBJ1-2, is GAGVSQTPSNKVTEKGKYVELRCDPISGHTALYWYRQSLGQGPEFLIYFQGTGAADDSGLPNDRFFAVRPEGSVSTLKIQRTERGDSAVYLCASSLGGRYNEYTFGSGTRLTVV.

In regard to this clone: The CDR3 extends 3 residues past the end of the read, so its final part is completed from the germline J gene. The chain carries TRBV5-3 and TRBJ1-2, with a possible D match to TRBD1 (5 bases). TRBV5-3 has ORF status, its function being uncertain. The ends were cut back, 0 bases at V and 0 bases at J, with 15 bases in the middle. The CDR3 totals 17 residues. The DNA read from the CDR3 is TGTGCCAGAAGCTTGGGGTGGGGGGTTCTCGCTAACTATGGC. Translated, it gives CARSLGWGVLANYG. The whole CDR3 protein reads CARSLGWGVLANYGYTF.

This clone has at least ten counts. Coverage ceases 3 residues before the CDR3 finishes, and the germline J gene fills in the end. V and J are TRBV5-6 and TRBJ2-3, with 10 nucleotides matching TRBD2. The CDR3 length is 14 residues. Per germline, CDR1 SGHDT and CDR2 YYEEEE. V lost 5 bases and J lost 4; bases outside the gene matches: 4. This chain's CDR3 is CASSLLAGADTQYF. CDR3 DNA (partial): TGTGCCAGCAGTTTGCTAGCGGGAGCAGATACG.

This clone was counted ten times or more. The read halts 3 residues ahead of the CDR3 end, with the missing end drawn from the germline J gene. The J gene is TRBJ2-3, the V gene TRBV20-1, with D perhaps matching TRBD2 (5 bases). The V and J ends lost 5 bases and 1 base respectively, with 13 bases between them. Germline CDR1 and CDR2: DFQATT and SNEGSKA (reference sequence). This CDR3 comprises 14 residues. Here the CDR3 reads CSAWTSGGTDTQYF. CDR3 DNA (partial): TGCAGTGCTTGGACCTCCGGGGGCACAGATACG.

This clone came up many times. The CDR3 sequence: CASSSAIAGGTGELFF. CDR3 DNA (partial): TGTGCCAGCAGCTCAGCCATAGCGGGAGGGACCGGGGAG. This chain joins TRBV5-4 and TRBJ2-2; 11 bases align to TRBD2. The read ends 3 residues shy of where the CDR3 ends; the end is completed using the germline J gene. CDR3 length: 16 amino acids. Germline CDR1 is SGHNT and CDR2 is YYREEE (reference sequence). V shed 3 bases and J 5 bases; nucleotides not matched to a gene: 6.

In the case of this clone: The missing CDR3 end, 3 residues past where the read stops, is filled in from the germline J gene. The rearrangement joins TRBV30 to TRBJ1-2, with D maybe TRBD1 (5 bases). There are 14 residues in the CDR3. Germline V gene sequence: CDR1 GTSNPN, CDR2 SVGIG (reference sequence). The CDR3 protein is CAWGAGHTTDTYTF. The CDR3 DNA, read in part, is TGTGCCTGGGGAGCAGGACACACCACAGATACC.

About this clone: The read ends 3 residues early relative to the CDR3; the germline J gene fills the gap. This rearrangement joins TRBV19 to TRBJ2-5; 9 bases match TRBD2. The CDR3 extends over 16 amino acids. Germline CDR1 LNHDA, CDR2 SQIVND (reference sequence). V dropped 5 bases and J dropped 1; count of bases not matched to a gene: 8. The covered CDR3 bases are TGTGCCAGTAGTCATGGGACTAGCCCCTTCCAAGAGACC. Protein product: CASSHGTSPFQET. The entire CDR3 protein reads CASSHGTSPFQETQYF.

This clone turned up a few times. Coverage ceases 3 residues before the CDR3 finishes, and the germline J gene fills in the end. The chain uses TRBV19 and TRBJ1-1; TRBD1 is a possible D gene (5 bases). Germline V CDR1 and CDR2: LNHDA, SQIVND (reference sequence). The CDR3 has 13 amino acids. The CDR3 sequence is CASSTGLAKTAFF. The CDR3 DNA, read in part, is TGTGCCAGTAGTACGGGACTAGCGAAGACC.

The sample holds many counts of this clone. The CDR3 end lies 3 residues beyond the end of the read and is filled in from the germline J gene. The chain couples TRBV4-1 to TRBJ1-2; 7 bases are shared with TRBD1. CDR1 MGHRA and CDR2 YSYEKL come from the germline V gene. After removal of 1 base from V and 3 bases from J, the junction contained 8 bases not matched to a gene. There are 16 residues in the CDR3. The covered CDR3 bases are TGCGCCAGCAGCCAAGGAGAGGGGGCCAGGGACTATGGC. Translation: CASSQGEGARDYG. The whole CDR3 sequence is CASSQGEGARDYGYTF.

This clone was found many times. The read falls 3 residues short of the CDR3 end, and the missing part is taken from the germline J gene. The chain recombines TRBV20-1 with TRBJ2-7, with D perhaps matching TRBD1 (6 bases). The CDR3 extends over 14 amino acids. V lost 1 base, J lost 2 bases, and 12 bases lay in between. Germline V gene sequence: CDR1 DFQATT, CDR2 SNEGSKA (reference sequence). CDR3: CSARGDRLAYEQYF. Partial CDR3 DNA: TGCAGTGCTAGAGGTGACAGGTTAGCCTACGAG.

Many counts were recorded for this clone. The CDR3 end lies 3 residues beyond the end of the read and is filled in from the germline J gene. This rearrangement joins TRBV30 to TRBJ2-7; TRBD1 aligns across 11 bases. The trim removed 1 base at V and 5 bases at J, leaving 4 bases unmatched. This CDR3 region has 14 residues. Germline V gene lookup returns CDR1 GTSNPN and CDR2 SVGIG (reference sequence). The CDR3 bases that were read are TGTGCCTGGAGTGCAGGACAGGGGGCCCACGAG. Residues: CAWSAGQGAHE. The full CDR3 protein reads CAWSAGQGAHEQYF.

This clone was counted ten times or more. The sequenced fragment ends 3 residues before the CDR3 boundary, so the rest is inferred from the germline J gene. This chain joins TRBV30 and TRBJ2-7; D perhaps matches TRBD1 (5 bases). The V gene lost 3 bases and the J gene lost 3 bases, with 9 bases spanning the gap. Germline V gene sequence: CDR1 GTSNPN, CDR2 SVGIG (reference sequence). The CDR3 has 12 amino acids. CDR3 region: CAWRRQLYEQYF. CDR3 DNA, as far as it was read: TGTGCCTGGAGGAGACAGCTCTACGAG.

This clone was counted ten times or more. The read ends 3 residues early relative to the CDR3; the germline J gene fills the gap. The chain links TRBV20-1 to TRBJ2-3, with D maybe TRBD2 (6 bases). This CDR3 has 15 amino acids. Trimming pared 5 bases from V and 3 bases from J, leaving 18 bases between. Germline lookup yields CDR1 DFQATT and CDR2 SNEGSKA (reference sequence). The sequenced part of the CDR3 DNA is TGCAGTGCTCCGCGGGGAGCGGGTAAGACAGATACG. Encoded protein: CSAPRGAGKTDT. From start to end, the CDR3 is CSAPRGAGKTDTQYF.

This clone was recorded a few times. The CDR3 bases that were read are TGTGCCAGCCGACAGGACGTTTTGGGC. Translating it yields CASRQDVLG. The entire CDR3 protein is CASRQDVLGYTF. The chain links TRBV2 to TRBJ1-2; perhaps TRBD1 as D (6 bases). From the germline J gene comes the end of the CDR3, since the read stops 3 residues before it. The CDR3 is 12 residues long. Germline CDR1 and CDR2: SNHLY and FYNNEI. The whole variable domain, filled in from reference TRBV2 and TRBJ1-2, reads EPEVTQTPSHQVTQMGQEVILRCVPISNHLYFYWYRQILGQKVEFLVSFYNNEISEKSEIFDDQFSVERPDGSNFTLKIRSTKLEDSAMYFCASRQDVLGYTFGSGTRLTVV.

The sample holds many counts of this clone. The read gets to within 3 residues of the CDR3 end, and the germline J gene fills in the rest. The V and J genes are TRBV4-2 and TRBJ1-4; 12 bases match TRBD1. This CDR3 is built from 17 residues. The J segment lost 8 bases and the V segment lost 1 base, leaving 8 bases of the junction unmatched. Germline CDR1 LGHNA, CDR2 YNFKEQ. The part of the CDR3 DNA that was read is TGTGCCAGCAGCCAAGTGGGGACCGGGACAGGGGGCGAAAAA. It codes for CASSQVGTGTGGEK. The whole CDR3 sequence is CASSQVGTGTGGEKLFF.

Many counts were recorded for this clone. Incomplete CDR3 DNA: TGTGCCAGCACCGCCGGGGTTGAG. Encoded protein: CASTAGVE. The whole CDR3 protein is CASTAGVEQFF. The chain is built from TRBV12-3 or TRBV12-4 and TRBJ2-1, with D possibly TRBD2 on 5 matching bases. Read data end 3 residues before the CDR3 end; the end is taken from the germline J gene. Trimming left V 7 bases short and J 9 bases short, with 10 bases between. This CDR3 region has 11 residues.

This clone was observed at least ten times. The missing CDR3 end, 3 residues past where the read stops, is filled in from the germline J gene. The chain recombines TRBV10-3 with TRBJ2-7; 12 nucleotides agree with TRBD2. The CDR3 contains 15 residues. CDR1 is ENHRY, CDR2 SYGVKD, per germline. The V gene end was trimmed by 6 bases and the J gene end by 6 bases; junction bases not matched to a gene: 9. The CDR3 sequence is CAISPSGRASREQYF. The DNA read from the CDR3 is TGTGCCATCAGCCCTAGCGGGAGGGCCAGCCGCGAG.

The CDR3 loop reads CASSFPLAGLSYDYTF. The sequenced CDR3 bases are TGTGCCAGCAGTTTCCCACTAGCGGGGCTCTCCTACGAC. This chain uses TRBV6-2 or TRBV6-3 with TRBJ1-2; D perhaps matches TRBD1 (5 bases). With the read ending 3 residues before the CDR3 end, the germline J gene is used to fill in that end. Germline assignment: CDR1 MNHEY and CDR2 SVGEGT. The CDR3 spans 16 residues.

The CDR3 bases that were read are TGTGCCAGCAGCAAAAGGGACAGCTTCTCCTACGAG. This sequence encodes CASSKRDSFSYE. The entire CDR3 is CASSKRDSFSYEQYF. The chain joins TRBV7-9 to TRBJ2-7, with 7 bases aligning to TRBD1. The read stops 3 residues short of the end of the CDR3; the missing end is completed from the germline J gene. The ends lost 5 bases at V and 0 bases at J; junction bases unmatched: 7. Germline lookup yields CDR1 SEHNR and CDR2 FQNEAQ (reference sequence). The CDR3 consists of 15 residues.

This clone occurred many times. The CDR3 goes on 3 residues after the read ends, and that part is filled in from the germline J gene. J is TRBJ1-2 and V is TRBV5-1, with TRBD1 matching over 7 bases. The CDR3 length is 14 residues. Germline V gene sequence: CDR1 SGHRS, CDR2 YFSETQ. V trimming: 7 bases; J trimming: 2 bases; junction bases outside the gene matches: 8. CDR3 sequence: CASRPGGPNYGYTF. Incomplete CDR3 DNA: TGCGCCAGCCGCCCAGGGGGTCCAAACTATGGC.

This clone has at least ten counts. Sequencing ends 3 residues short of the CDR3 end; the germline J gene provides the rest. J is TRBJ2-1 and V is TRBV2; 16 nucleotides line up with TRBD2. The CDR3 loop spans 17 amino acids. Germline trimming cut 2 bases from V and 8 bases from J; bases unmatched to any gene: 6. Germline assignment: CDR1 SNHLY and CDR2 FYNNEI. CDR3 protein: CASSERRGLAGGDEQFF. CDR3 bases read: TGTGCCAGCAGTGAAAGGAGGGGACTAGCGGGAGGGGATGAG.

This clone was detected ten times or more. The read ends 3 residues before the CDR3 terminus; that terminus is restored from the germline J gene. The chain employs TRBV29-1 and TRBJ2-1; 7 nucleotides match TRBD2. The CDR3 has 15 residues. Unmatched junction bases numbered 9, after V lost 6 bases and J lost 1 base. Germline V gene data show CDR1 as SQVTM and CDR2 as ANQGSEA. The sequenced part of the CDR3 DNA is TGCAGCGTGGTGGGGGAGCGGGATTCCTACAATGAG. Amino acid sequence: CSVVGERDSYNE. The full CDR3 sequence reads CSVVGERDSYNEQFF.

Notes on this clone: The CDR3 end is not reached by the read, which stops 3 residues before it; the germline J gene fills it in. V gene TRBV30 combines with J gene TRBJ1-5, with 7 bases matching TRBD1. Unmatched junction bases numbered 8, after V lost 2 bases and J lost 4 bases. CDR1 is GTSNPN and CDR2 is SVGIG in the germline V gene (reference sequence). CDR3 length: 15 residues. The CDR3 spells CAWSLGNRGNQPQHF. Partial CDR3 DNA: TGTGCCTGGAGTCTCGGGAACAGGGGAAATCAGCCC.

This clone was observed at least ten times. The read ends 3 residues before the CDR3 terminus; that terminus is restored from the germline J gene. The rearrangement uses TRBV5-1 and TRBJ2-7, with D tentatively TRBD1 (5 bases). V was clipped by 0 bases and J by 5 bases, with 6 bases between them. CDR3 length equals 12 residues. Germline CDR1 and CDR2: SGHRS and YFSETQ. The CDR3 bases that were read are TGCGCCAGCAGCTTGGTAGGGGACGAG. It translates to CASSLVGDE. The CDR3 in its entirety is CASSLVGDEQYF.

Concerning this clone itself: With the read ending 3 residues before the CDR3 end, the germline J gene is used to fill in that end. The chain uses TRBV7-8 and TRBJ1-1; TRBD1 matches at 9 bases. Germline lookup yields CDR1 SGHVS and CDR2 FQNEAQ. After removal of 5 bases from V and 4 bases from J, the junction contained 11 bases not matched to a gene. The CDR3 runs 16 residues. The part of the CDR3 DNA that was read is TGTGCCAGCAGCAGCCGGGACAGGGTTTTGGGCACTGAA. Translated, it gives CASSSRDRVLGTE. The whole CDR3 is CASSSRDRVLGTEAFF.